The 29 T cell receptor beta chains below come from one sample, sequenced in a study of CD8+ T cells in alopecia areata. Investigators isolated RNA and reverse transcribed it into cDNA to act as the sequencing template. TCRdb's table, derived via immunoSEQ multiplex PCR, lists solely in-frame clones and lacks some. The table lists around 290,000 clones, more than 45% of them singletons. Treatment in this sample: oral pan-JAK inhibitor, 5-10 mg twice daily. This specimen consisted of CD4+ T cells sorted from blood, obtained at week 24, from a patient treated with tofacitinib. Receptor source: a human donor with alopecia areata.

This clone came up once. The V and J genes are TRBV5-1 and TRBJ1-2; 8 positions agree with TRBD1. Losses at the gene ends were 2 bases for V and 3 bases for J; bases not matched to a gene: 9. Looked up from germline, CDR1 is SGHRS and CDR2 is YFSETQ. This CDR3 is built from 16 residues. The CDR3 loop reads CASSLHQGAGDYGYTF. The CDR3 region has the DNA TGCGCCAGCAGCTTACATCAGGGGGCCGGAGACTATGGCTACACCTTC.

This sequence joins TRBV14 and TRBJ1-1; D possibly corresponds to TRBD1 (6 bases). The CDR3 extends over 13 amino acids. Germline loops: CDR1 SGHDN, CDR2 FVKESK. Trimming removed 1 base from V and 11 bases from J, with 14 bases in between. The CDR3 DNA reads as TGTGCCAGCAGCCAAGTGACAGGCCGCCTGGCTTTCTTT. Translation: CASSQVTGRLAFF.

This clone was counted between two and nine times. The gene calls are TRBV10-3 and TRBJ2-7, with D possibly being TRBD2 (5 bases). CDR3 size: 12 residues. Germline assignment: CDR1 ENHRY and CDR2 SYGVKD. The V end lost 6 bases, the J end lost 6 bases, and 12 bases lay between the germline ends. Here the CDR3 reads CAISPSAGEQYF. The CDR3 nucleotides read TGTGCCATCAGCCCCTCCGCGGGCGAGCAGTACTTC.

The genes are TRBV29-1 and TRBJ1-4, with 8 positions matching TRBD1. CDR1 SQVTM and CDR2 ANQGSEA come from the germline V gene. The CDR3 loop spans 15 amino acids. V dropped 3 bases and J dropped 3; count of bases not matched to a gene: 6. The CDR3 DNA is TGCAGCGTTGATCTACAGGGGGTTCCTAATGAAAAACTGTTTTTT. Its translation is CSVDLQGVPNEKLFF.

The V gene is TRBV6-5, the J gene TRBJ1-4, with D unresolved. Germline V CDR1 and CDR2: MNHEY, SVGAGI. V lost 3 bases to trimming and J lost 7 bases, with 15 bases between them. The CDR3 extends over 15 amino acids. CDR3 nucleotides: TGTGCCAGCAGTTATGCGGGGTCATCAGGTGAAAAACTGTTTTTT. The encoded protein is CASSYAGSSGEKLFF.

The rearrangement links TRBV30 to TRBJ2-3, with TRBD2 matching over 8 bases. CDR1 GTSNPN and CDR2 SVGIG come from the germline V gene (reference sequence). The V and J ends lost 4 bases and 4 bases, in that order; junction bases with no gene match: 7. This CDR3 comprises 14 residues. In nucleotides, the CDR3 is TGTGCCTGGACCCCGGGAGGGGAAGCAGATACGCAGTATTTT. Its translation: CAWTPGGEADTQYF.

CDR3 DNA sequence: TGCGCCAGCAGCTCCGGACTAGCGGTAACCTACGAGCAGTACTTC. Translating gives CASSSGLAVTYEQYF. The chain has TRBV5-1 and TRBJ2-7; 10 nucleotides match TRBD2. The CDR3 runs to 15 residues. V shed 3 bases, J shed 2 bases, and the junction held 5 bases outside the gene matches. Germline CDR1 and CDR2: SGHRS and YFSETQ.

The chain joins TRBV7-2 to TRBJ1-2, with D unresolved. CDR3 length: 13 amino acids. Trimming removed 1 base from V and 8 bases from J, with 11 bases in between. The germline CDR1 and CDR2 sequences are SGHTA and FQGNSA. CDR3 amino acids: CASSLVASGGYTF. The CDR3 nucleotides are TGTGCCAGCAGCTTAGTGGCATCCGGGGGCTACACCTTC.

The table lists this clone with a few counts. This chain uses TRBV5-1 with TRBJ1-1; D remains unclear. CDR1 is SGHRS and CDR2 is YFSETQ in the germline V gene. The CDR3 has 12 residues. Deletions cut 0 bases from V and 3 bases from J, with 3 bases between. CDR3 in DNA: TGCGCCAGCAGCTTGGGGGACACTGAAGCTTTCTTT. Translating it yields CASSLGDTEAFF.

This clone was seen a few times. Germline is not matched at one junction end, which may reflect a read error. The chain links TRBV20-1 to TRBJ2-7; D not resolved. The CDR3 is 11 amino acids. The germline V gene has CDR1 DFQATT and CDR2 SNEGSKA (reference sequence). The CDR3 region has the DNA TGCAGTGCCAGAGATCGGGTTGAGCAGTACTTC. Encoded protein: CSARDRVEQYF.

This clone was seen once. The chain couples TRBV28 to TRBJ2-7; 7 bases are a match to TRBD2. CDR1 and CDR2 (germline): MDHEN, SYDVKM. There are 11 residues in the CDR3. In DNA, the CDR3 is TGTGCTGTGGGGGGGTCCTACGAGCAGTACTTC. Its translation is CAVGGSYEQYF.

There are a few counts of this clone. The V and J genes are TRBV7-2 and TRBJ2-5; perhaps TRBD2 as D (6 bases). The V and J ends lost 1 base and 4 bases respectively, with 13 bases between them. Germline V gene lookup returns CDR1 SGHTA and CDR2 FQGNSA. The CDR3 spans 15 residues. In nucleotides, the CDR3 is TGTGCCAGCAGCTTAGTGCCTCTTAGCGGAGAGACCCAGTACTTC. This translates into CASSLVPLSGETQYF. Based on the CDR3 plus reference TRBV7-2 and TRBJ2-5, the full variable domain is GAGVSQSPSNKVTEKGKDVELRCDPISGHTALYWYRQSLGQGLEFLIYFQGNSAPDKSGLPSDRFSAERTGGSVSTLTIQRTQQEDSAVYLCASSLVPLSGETQYFGPGTRLLVL.

The chain couples TRBV25-1 to TRBJ1-1; possibly TRBD1 for D (5 bases). Germline V gives CDR1 MGHDK, CDR2 SYGVNS. This CDR3 is 15 amino acids long. V was shortened by 5 bases and J by 6 bases, with 19 bases between the two germline ends. The CDR3: CASSLVGGRNAEAFF. The CDR3 DNA sequence: TGTGCCAGCAGTCTCGTTGGGGGACGAAACGCTGAAGCTTTCTTT.

The chain's CDR3 is CASSLALNTEAFF. The CDR3 DNA is TGTGCCAGCAGCCTCGCTTTGAACACTGAAGCTTTCTTT. This chain links TRBV7-8 with TRBJ1-1; D gene unclear. Trimming took off 5 bases at V and 0 bases at J, with 7 bases between the two ends. This CDR3 comprises 13 residues. The germline V gene has CDR1 SGHVS and CDR2 FQNEAQ.

J is TRBJ2-7 and V is TRBV30; D not certain. Trimming took off 1 base at V and 1 base at J, with 5 bases between the two ends. This CDR3 has 12 amino acids. Germline CDR1 GTSNPN, CDR2 SVGIG (reference sequence). CDR3 residues: CAWSAISYEQYF. The CDR3 region has the DNA TGTGCCTGGAGTGCAATTTCCTACGAGCAGTACTTC.

The CDR3 nucleotides are TGTGCCAGCTCCCCAGGGGTAGGAGAGACCCAGTACTTC. This gives the protein CASSPGVGETQYF. The chain joins TRBV18 to TRBJ2-5; TRBD1 might be the D (6 bases). The germline V and J ends were trimmed by 6 bases and 4 bases, with 12 bases remaining between them. The CDR3 extends over 13 amino acids. Germline CDR1 reads KGHSH; CDR2 reads LQKENI.

The J gene is TRBJ1-2, the V gene TRBV30, with 10 bases fitting TRBD1. Germline V CDR1 and CDR2: GTSNPN, SVGIG (reference sequence). The CDR3 runs to 17 residues. Trimming cost V 4 bases and J 6 bases; bases outside gene matches: 17. CDR3 sequence reads: CAWTKPLSPGTGDGYTF. The CDR3 bases are TGTGCCTGGACTAAGCCCCTCTCACCCGGGACAGGGGATGGCTACACCTTC.

V and J are TRBV9 and TRBJ1-3; 11 bases map to TRBD1. Germline trimming cut 4 bases from V and 3 bases from J; bases unmatched to any gene: 6. CDR1 is SGDLS, CDR2 YYNGEE, per germline. This CDR3 has 16 amino acids. CDR3 sequence (DNA): TGTGCCAGCAGCTTCGGGACAGGGGGATTTGGAAACACCATATATTTT. This encodes CASSFGTGGFGNTIYF.

Only a few counts were recorded for this clone. J is TRBJ1-4 and V is TRBV28, with 7 bases that match TRBD1. Germline CDR1 is MDHEN and CDR2 is SYDVKM. The CDR3 loop spans 15 amino acids. V was clipped by 3 bases and J by 11 bases; unmatched bases: 12. The DNA for the CDR3 is TGTGCCAGCAGTTTGTCCTCGACAGGGTATGGGAAACTGTTTTTT. Translating gives CASSLSSTGYGKLFF.

The chain carries TRBV11-2 and TRBJ1-2; D remains unclear. Looked up from germline, CDR1 is SGHAT and CDR2 is FQNNGV. The CDR3 contains 14 residues. Trimming stripped 5 bases from V and 8 bases from J, with 18 bases between. The CDR3 nucleotides read TGTGCCAGCAGCCCTACGGGTTCGCCTCGGGGCTACACCTTC. It specifies CASSPTGSPRGYTF. The full variable domain, with the rest looked up from reference TRBV11-2 and TRBJ1-2, is EAGVAQSPRYKIIEKRQSVAFWCNPISGHATLYWYQQILGQGPKLLIQFQNNGVVDDSQLPKDRFSAERLKGVDSTLKIQPAKLEDSAVYLCASSPTGSPRGYTFGSGTRLTVV.

This clone was seen only a few times. The CDR3 nucleotides are TGTGCCTGGAATCAGGGGCGCGGAACTGAAGCTTTCTTT. This sequence encodes CAWNQGRGTEAFF. The chain recombines TRBV30 with TRBJ1-1; D is possibly TRBD1 (6 bases). The V end lost 4 bases, the J end lost 5 bases, and 14 bases lay between the germline ends. The germline V gene encodes CDR1 GTSNPN and CDR2 SVGIG (reference sequence). The CDR3 is 13 residues long.

This clone was seen a few times. The V gene is TRBV29-1, the J gene TRBJ2-7; 7 positions agree with TRBD1. The CDR3 is made up of 15 amino acids. V was pared by 3 bases and J by 2 bases, with 10 bases of the junction left unmatched. Per germline, CDR1 SQVTM and CDR2 ANQGSEA. CDR3 in amino acids: CSVEKGQLPPYEQYF. The CDR3 DNA reads TGCAGCGTTGAGAAGGGACAGCTGCCTCCCTACGAGCAGTACTTC.

There are a few counts of this clone. The chain employs TRBV29-1 and TRBJ1-1; TRBD1 matches at 7 bases. Germline assignment: CDR1 SQVTM and CDR2 ANQGSEA. The CDR3 spans 14 residues. J lost 1 base, V lost 0 bases, and 2 bases had no gene match. CDR3 loop: CSVEETGKNTEAFF. DNA of the CDR3: TGCAGCGTTGAAGAGACAGGGAAGAACACTGAAGCTTTCTTT.

This clone came up once. This chain connects TRBV7-9 to TRBJ2-5, with D unresolved. CDR3 length: 12 amino acids. CDR1 is SEHNR, CDR2 FQNEAQ, per germline (reference sequence). V was clipped by 7 bases and J by 0 bases, with 6 bases between them. The CDR3 nucleotides are TGTGCCAGCAAAGGGTACCAAGAGACCCAGTACTTC. Protein: CASKGYQETQYF.

This chain joins TRBV30 and TRBJ1-6; 7 nucleotides line up with TRBD1. Germline-derived CDR1 and CDR2 are GTSNPN and SVGIG (reference sequence). The ends lost 0 bases at V and 6 bases at J; junction bases unmatched: 8. This CDR3 spans 16 amino acids. In DNA form, the CDR3 reads TGTGCCTGGAGTGTCCCACGGGACAGACTTAATTCACCCCTCCACTTT. This encodes CAWSVPRDRLNSPLHF.

This chain links TRBV27 with TRBJ2-7; the D is unclear. V was clipped by 11 bases and J by 2 bases, with 10 bases between them. Looked up from germline, CDR1 is MNHEY and CDR2 is SMNVEV (reference sequence). The CDR3 sequence is 11 residues long. As DNA, the CDR3 is TGTGCCTCCGGGTCGACCTACGAGCAGTACTTC. Its translation is CASGSTYEQYF.

The V call is TRBV29-1, the J call TRBJ1-2; 8 bases are shared with TRBD1. The CDR3 totals 13 residues. Germline CDR1 and CDR2: SQVTM and ANQGSEA. Trimming removed 6 bases from V and 10 bases from J; junction bases left unmatched: 13. CDR3 nucleotides: TGCAGCGTCGAGTTGGACAGGGACATAGACTACACCTTC. The encoded protein is CSVELDRDIDYTF.

This clone came up a few times. V gene TRBV4-2 combines with J gene TRBJ2-4, with D possibly matching TRBD2 (5 bases). Germline CDR1 and CDR2: LGHNA and YNFKEQ. Trimming shortened V by 1 base and J by 0 bases, and 10 bases separated the two germline ends. This CDR3 comprises 16 residues. CDR3 in DNA: TGTGCCAGCAGCCAAGCCCCCGGGATAGCCAAAAACATTCAGTACTTC. Protein product: CASSQAPGIAKNIQYF.

This chain connects TRBV29-1 to TRBJ2-3; 9 bases match TRBD2. Germline loops: CDR1 SQVTM, CDR2 ANQGSEA. The CDR3 consists of 15 residues. Trimming cost V 5 bases and J 6 bases; bases outside gene matches: 12. The chain's CDR3 is CSVRGLAGDGDTQYF. In DNA, the CDR3 is TGCAGCGTTCGAGGATTAGCGGGGGATGGGGATACGCAGTATTTT.